This TCR beta chain came from a study of T cells in tuberculosis. Study context: Samples predate treatment or fall within its first 7 days.

Assay used: immunoSEQ multiplex PCR; TCRdb lists only in-frame clones, some missing. The data contain some 31,000 clones, 92% of them seen just once; the ten biggest clones take up around 6.5%. Regarding time point: new active TB diagnosis, blood taken before or within 7 days of starting treatment. Each clinical donor contributed on average approximately 93,000 T cells from unsorted cryopreserved PBMC. Germline V gives CDR1 SGHRS, CDR2 YFSETQ. The CDR3 has 13 amino acids. The V and J ends lost 0 bases and 2 bases respectively, with 3 bases between them. The TCR comes from an adult with tuberculosis. The rearrangement links TRBV5-1 to TRBJ2-1; D gene uncertain. The sample in question was PBMCs, obtained at tuberculosis diagnosis. In DNA form, the CDR3 reads TGCGCCAGCAGCTTGGAGCCCTACAATGAGCAGTTCTTC. Residues: CASSLEPYNEQFF. The complete variable domain, with remaining parts taken from reference TRBV5-1 and TRBJ2-1, reads KAGVTQTPRYLIKTRGQQVTLSCSPISGHRSVSWYQQTPGQGLQFLFEYFSETQRNKGNFPGRFSGRQFSNSRSEMNVSTLELGDSALYLCASSLEPYNEQFFGPGTRLTVL.